The 3 T cell receptor beta chains given below trace back to one sample, sequenced in a study of T cell responses to AZD1222 COVID-19 vaccine. TCRdb's table, derived via immunoSEQ multiplex PCR, lists solely in-frame clones and lacks some. The sample carries approximately 160,000 clones, roughly 94% recorded once. Material: peripheral blood, obtained 28 days after the second AZD1222 dose. Source of these receptors: an adult who received the AZD1222 COVID-19 vaccine.

This clone was picked up a small number of times. CDR3: CASSRWNEQFF. The CDR3 DNA follows: TGTGCCAGTAGTCGGTGGAATGAGCAGTTCTTC. The chain uses TRBV19 and TRBJ2-1; D remains unclear. V was trimmed by 5 bases and J by 7 bases, leaving 6 bases between them. Germline V CDR1 and CDR2: LNHDA, SQIVND (reference sequence). The CDR3 length is 11 residues.

V usage is TRBV3-1 (or the pseudogene TRBV3-2) and J usage is TRBJ1-5, with 7 bases identical to TRBD1. CDR3 length: 15 residues. Germline V gene data show CDR1 as LGHDT and CDR2 as YNNKEL (reference sequence). V lost 4 bases, J lost 3 bases, and 6 bases stayed unmatched. CDR3 nucleotide sequence: TGTGCCAGCAGCCCATCGACAGGGTCCAATCAGCCCCAGCATTTT. It specifies CASSPSTGSNQPQHF.

CDR3 loop: CASSSSLGINEKLFF. CDR3 nucleotide sequence: TGTGCCAGCAGTTCGTCACTGGGGATTAATGAAAAACTGTTTTTT. The chain combines TRBV6-2 or TRBV6-3 with TRBJ1-4, with D hard to call. Germline CDR1 and CDR2: MNHEY and SVGEGT. Trimming left V 4 bases short and J 4 bases short, with 13 bases between. There are 15 residues in the CDR3.